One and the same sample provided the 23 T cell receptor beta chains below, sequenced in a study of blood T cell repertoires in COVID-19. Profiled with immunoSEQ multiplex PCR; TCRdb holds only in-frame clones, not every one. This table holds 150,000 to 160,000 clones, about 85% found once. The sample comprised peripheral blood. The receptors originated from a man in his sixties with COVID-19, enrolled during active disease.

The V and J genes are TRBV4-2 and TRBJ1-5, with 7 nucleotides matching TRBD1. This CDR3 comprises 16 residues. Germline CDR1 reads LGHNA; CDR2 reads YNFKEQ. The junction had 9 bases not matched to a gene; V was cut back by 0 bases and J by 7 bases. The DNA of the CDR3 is TGTGCCAGCAGCCAAGATCGTGGGGACAGTGAACAGCCCCAGCATTTT. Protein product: CASSQDRGDSEQPQHF.

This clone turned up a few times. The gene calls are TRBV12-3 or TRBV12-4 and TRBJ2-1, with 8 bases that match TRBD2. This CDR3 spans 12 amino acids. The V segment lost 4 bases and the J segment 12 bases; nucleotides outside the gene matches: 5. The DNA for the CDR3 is TGTGCCAGCAGTTCACTAGCGGTTGGGCAGTTCTTC. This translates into CASSSLAVGQFF.

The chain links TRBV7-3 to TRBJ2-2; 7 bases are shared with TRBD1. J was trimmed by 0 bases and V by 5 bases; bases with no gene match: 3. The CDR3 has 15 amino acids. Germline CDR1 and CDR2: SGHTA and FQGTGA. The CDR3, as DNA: TGTGCCAGCAGCCCGGGACAGCCGAACACCGGGGAGCTGTTTTTT. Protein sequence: CASSPGQPNTGELFF.

Here the CDR3 reads CASSRSSGGRNNEQFF. Written as DNA, the CDR3 is TGTGCCAGCAGCCGATCGTCGGGGGGGCGAAACAATGAGCAGTTCTTC. This sequence joins TRBV6-6 and TRBJ2-1, with 8 nucleotides matching TRBD2. V gave up 6 bases and J gave up 5 bases; unmatched junction bases: 12. Germline lookup yields CDR1 MNHNY and CDR2 SVGAGI (reference sequence). The CDR3 extends over 16 amino acids.

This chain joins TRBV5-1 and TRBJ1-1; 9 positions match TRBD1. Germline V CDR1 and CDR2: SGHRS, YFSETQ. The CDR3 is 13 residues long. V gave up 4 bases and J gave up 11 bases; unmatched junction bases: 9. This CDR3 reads CASSLGQGLGAFF. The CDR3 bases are TGCGCCAGCAGCCTCGGACAGGGGCTCGGGGCTTTCTTT.

The CDR3 here is CASSLGAGVGAEAFF. CDR3 coding DNA: TGTGCCAGCAGCTTAGGGGCGGGCGTAGGTGCTGAAGCTTTCTTT. The rearrangement joins TRBV11-3 to TRBJ1-1; D gene uncertain. Germline CDR1 and CDR2: SGHNT and YENEEA. CDR3 length: 15 amino acids. V lost 1 base and J 6 bases, leaving 15 bases between the germline ends. Together with reference TRBV11-3 and TRBJ1-1, the CDR3 gives the full variable domain: EAGVVQSPRYKIIEKKQPVAFWCNPISGHNTLYWYLQNLGQGPELLIRYENEEAVDDSQLPKDRFSAERLKGVDSTLKIQPAELGDSAVYLCASSLGAGVGAEAFFGQGTRLTVV.

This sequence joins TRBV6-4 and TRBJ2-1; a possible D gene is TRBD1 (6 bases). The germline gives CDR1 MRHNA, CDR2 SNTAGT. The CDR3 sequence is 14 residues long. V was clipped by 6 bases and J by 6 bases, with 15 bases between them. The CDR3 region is CASRKTQGFNEQFF. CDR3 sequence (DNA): TGTGCCAGCAGGAAGACGCAGGGGTTCAATGAGCAGTTCTTC.

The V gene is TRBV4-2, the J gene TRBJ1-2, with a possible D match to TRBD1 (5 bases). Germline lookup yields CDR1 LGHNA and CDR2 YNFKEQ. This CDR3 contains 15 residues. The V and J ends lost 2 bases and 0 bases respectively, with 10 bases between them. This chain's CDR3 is CASSQQDKANYGYTF. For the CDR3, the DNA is TGTGCCAGCAGCCAACAGGACAAAGCTAACTATGGCTACACCTTC.

Here the CDR3 reads CATSPSGVNYGYTF. CDR3 DNA sequence: TGTGCCACTTCTCCGTCGGGGGTAAACTATGGCTACACCTTC. The J gene is TRBJ1-2, the V gene TRBV24-1, with D maybe TRBD1 (5 bases). Germline CDR1 is KGHDR and CDR2 is SFDVKD. This CDR3 is 14 amino acids long. The V end was cut by 10 bases, the J end by 2 bases, with 16 bases between.

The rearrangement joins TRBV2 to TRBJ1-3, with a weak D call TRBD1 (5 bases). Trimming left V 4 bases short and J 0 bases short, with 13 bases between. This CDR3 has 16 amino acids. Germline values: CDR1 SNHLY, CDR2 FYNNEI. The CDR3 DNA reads TGTGCCAGCAGTGGACTTGGGGCGGCCTCTGGAAACACCATATATTTT. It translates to CASSGLGAASGNTIYF.

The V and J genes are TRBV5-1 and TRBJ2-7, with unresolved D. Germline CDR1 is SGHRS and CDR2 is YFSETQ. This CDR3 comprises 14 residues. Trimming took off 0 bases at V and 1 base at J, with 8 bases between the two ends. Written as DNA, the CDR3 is TGCGCCAGCAGCTTGGTGGTCGGTTCCTACGAGCAGTACTTC. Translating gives CASSLVVGSYEQYF.

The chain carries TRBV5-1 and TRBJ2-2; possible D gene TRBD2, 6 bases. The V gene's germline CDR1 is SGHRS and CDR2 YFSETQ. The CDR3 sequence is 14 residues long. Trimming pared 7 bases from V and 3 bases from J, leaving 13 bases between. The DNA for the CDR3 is TGCGCCAGCCGGACGGGAGATTACACCGGGGAGCTGTTTTTT. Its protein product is CASRTGDYTGELFF.

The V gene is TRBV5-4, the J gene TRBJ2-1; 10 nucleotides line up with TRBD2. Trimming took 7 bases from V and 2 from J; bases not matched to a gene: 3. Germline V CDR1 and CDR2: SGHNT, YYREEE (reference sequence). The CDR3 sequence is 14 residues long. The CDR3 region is CASGAGGAYNEQFF. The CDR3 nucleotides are TGTGCCAGCGGAGCGGGAGGGGCCTACAATGAGCAGTTCTTC.

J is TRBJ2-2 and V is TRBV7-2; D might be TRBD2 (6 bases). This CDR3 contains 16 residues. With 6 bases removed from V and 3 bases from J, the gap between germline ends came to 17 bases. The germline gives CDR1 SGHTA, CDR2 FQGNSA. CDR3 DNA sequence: TGTGCCAGCAGGCCAACCGGGAGAGGGCACACCGGGGAGCTGTTTTTT. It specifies CASRPTGRGHTGELFF.

CDR3 sequence (DNA): TGTGCCAGCCGTAGCGGGAGATACTACGAGCAGTACTTC. It is translated as CASRSGRYYEQYF. The V and J genes are TRBV2 and TRBJ2-7; 9 bases agree with TRBD2. Unmatched junction bases numbered 5, after V lost 8 bases and J lost 3 bases. The CDR3 spans 13 residues. Per germline, CDR1 SNHLY and CDR2 FYNNEI.

This chain's CDR3 is CASRDGFSSYNEQFF. The CDR3 nucleotides read TGTGCCAGCAGAGACGGGTTTAGCTCCTACAATGAGCAGTTCTTC. This rearrangement joins TRBV2 to TRBJ2-1; D gene ambiguous. The V gene lost 6 bases and the J gene lost 0 bases, with 12 bases spanning the gap. The germline V gene has CDR1 SNHLY and CDR2 FYNNEI. This CDR3 is 15 amino acids long.

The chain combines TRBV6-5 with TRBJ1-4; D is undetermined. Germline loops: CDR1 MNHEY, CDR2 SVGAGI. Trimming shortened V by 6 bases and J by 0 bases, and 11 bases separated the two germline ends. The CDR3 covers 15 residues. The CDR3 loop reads CASSPRAATNEKLFF. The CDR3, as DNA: TGTGCCAGCAGCCCAAGAGCCGCAACTAATGAAAAACTGTTTTTT.

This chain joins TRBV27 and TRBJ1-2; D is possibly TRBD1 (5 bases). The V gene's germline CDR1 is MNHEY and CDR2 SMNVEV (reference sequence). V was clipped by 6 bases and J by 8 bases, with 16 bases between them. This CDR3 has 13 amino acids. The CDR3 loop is CASRSGSSEGYTF. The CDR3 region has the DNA TGTGCCAGCAGATCAGGGTCCTCCGAGGGCTACACCTTC.

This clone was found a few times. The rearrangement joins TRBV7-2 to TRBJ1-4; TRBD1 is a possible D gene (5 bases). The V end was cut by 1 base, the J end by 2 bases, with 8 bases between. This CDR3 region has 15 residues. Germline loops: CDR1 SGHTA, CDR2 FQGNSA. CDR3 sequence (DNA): TGTGCCAGCAGCTTAGGGGGACTTACTAATGAAAAACTGTTTTTT. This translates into CASSLGGLTNEKLFF.

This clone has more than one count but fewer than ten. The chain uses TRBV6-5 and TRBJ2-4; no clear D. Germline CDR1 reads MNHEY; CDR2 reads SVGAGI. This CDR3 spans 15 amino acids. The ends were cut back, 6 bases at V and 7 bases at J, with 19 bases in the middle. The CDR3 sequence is CASRRSTGLGNIQYF. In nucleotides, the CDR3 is TGTGCCAGCAGGAGATCAACCGGTCTAGGTAACATTCAGTACTTC.

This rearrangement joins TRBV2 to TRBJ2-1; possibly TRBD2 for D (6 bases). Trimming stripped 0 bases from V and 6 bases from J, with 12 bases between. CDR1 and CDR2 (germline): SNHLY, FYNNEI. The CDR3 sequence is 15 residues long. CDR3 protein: CASSEALRDSNEQFF. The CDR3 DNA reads TGTGCCAGCAGTGAAGCGCTTCGGGACTCCAATGAGCAGTTCTTC.

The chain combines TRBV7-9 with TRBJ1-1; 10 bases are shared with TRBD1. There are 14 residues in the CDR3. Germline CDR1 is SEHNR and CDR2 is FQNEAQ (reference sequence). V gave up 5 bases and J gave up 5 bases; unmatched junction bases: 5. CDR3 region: CASSTGQGWTEAFF. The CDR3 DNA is TGTGCCAGCAGCACGGGACAGGGGTGGACTGAAGCTTTCTTT.

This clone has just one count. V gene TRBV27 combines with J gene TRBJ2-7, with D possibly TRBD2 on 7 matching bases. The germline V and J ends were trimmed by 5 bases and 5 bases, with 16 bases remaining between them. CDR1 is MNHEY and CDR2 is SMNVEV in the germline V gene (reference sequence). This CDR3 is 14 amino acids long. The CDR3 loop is CASSLLRGAHEQYF. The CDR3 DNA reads TGTGCCAGCAGTCTCCTCCGGGGGGCCCACGAGCAGTACTTC.